This T cell receptor (beta chain) was identified during a study of blood T cell repertoires in COVID-19. Study at large: The samples span acute and convalescent COVID-19 from the United States, Italy and Spain.

CDR3 size: 16 residues. The method was immunoSEQ multiplex PCR; TCRdb's version includes in-frame clones alone and lacks a portion of them. Here the sample spans 140,000 or so clones, roughly 88% being singletons. This clonotype originated in a man between 65 and 85 years old with acute or convalescent COVID-19. V is TRBV21-1 and J is TRBJ2-1; the table's D gene call, TRBD1, was not cross checked with the DNA. TRBV21-1 is termed a pseudogene. The material sequenced was peripheral blood. The CDR3 reads CASSKADRSSYNEQFF. CDR3 DNA: TGTGCCAGCAGCAAAGCGGACAGGAGCTCCTACAATGAGCAGTTCTTC.